This is a list of T cell receptor beta chains from one sample in a study of cytomegalovirus exposure and HLA in healthy donors. Repertoires were generated with immunoSEQ multiplex PCR, while TCRdb's copy carries only in-frame clones and drops some. The table includes roughly 83,000 clones, under 80% detected once. Sequenced material: PBMCs. The receptors here all came from a man aged 55 to 70 in good health and CMV-seronegative. CDR3s include the opening cysteine and the closing phenylalanine or tryptophan. The order of the fields is clone size, D gene, V gene, J gene, CDR3 DNA, CDR3 protein. D genes are given only for firm matches. Rows may omit the clone size; those that give it use once, few, many or a size class.

>.|.|TRBV6-1|TRBJ1-2
TGTGCCAGCAGTGAAAGCTTCGGCTACACCTTC
CASSESFGYTF
>.|TRBD2|TRBV7-3|TRBJ2-1
TGTGCCAGCAGCTTAGGGCCTAGCGGGGGGGCGGGGTACAATGAGCAGTTCTTC
CASSLGPSGGAGYNEQFF
>.|.|TRBV18|TRBJ2-3
TGTGCCAGCTCCCCCGATCAGGCCGTCGATACGCAGTATTTT
CASSPDQAVDTQYF
>few|.|TRBV6-5|TRBJ1-1
TGTGCCAGCAGCGGGGCCCTCGGGAGCACTGAAGCTTTCTTT
CASSGALGSTEAFF
>.|.|TRBV5-6|TRBJ1-2
TGTGCCAGCAGCTGGGGGTACCGACAGGACTATGGCTACACCTTC
CASSWGYRQDYGYTF
>.|TRBD1|TRBV19|TRBJ2-6
TGTGCCAGTAGTCCTACAGGGGGTGGTGGGGCCAACGTCCTGACTTTC
CASSPTGGGGANVLTF
>once|TRBD1|TRBV19|TRBJ1-6
TGTGCCACAACCGGGACAGGGGCGGAAAAATATAATTCACCCCTCCACTTT
CATTGTGAEKYNSPLHF
>.|.|TRBV27|TRBJ2-7
TGTGCCAGCAGCTATGTAAATCCAAGCTCCTACGAGCAGTACTTC
CASSYVNPSSYEQYF
>.|.|TRBV13|TRBJ1-1
TGTGCCAGCAGCTTAGGGGGCTCTGAAGCTTTCTTT
CASSLGGSEAFF
>.|TRBD1|TRBV6-1|TRBJ1-5
TGTGCCAGCAGAACGGACAGGGCTAGCAATCAGCCCCAGCATTTT
CASRTDRASNQPQHF
>.|TRBD2|TRBV7-9|TRBJ2-1
TGTGCCAGCAGCTTTAGTCTAGCGGGGCACAATGAGCAGTTCTTC
CASSFSLAGHNEQFF
>few|TRBD1|TRBV7-2|TRBJ2-7
TGTGCCAGCCCGGGACAGCTCTCCTACGAGCAGTACTTC
CASPGQLSYEQYF
>few|.|TRBV6-1|TRBJ1-5
TGTGCCAGCAGTCCACGACAGGCCCCTCGGCCCCAGCATTTT
CASSPRQAPRPQHF
>.|TRBD1|TRBV7-6|TRBJ2-4
TGTGCCAGCAGCCCAGAGGTTGGGACAGGGAGCGCCAAAAACATTCAGTACTTC
CASSPEVGTGSAKNIQYF
>few|TRBD2|TRBV19|TRBJ2-5
TGTGCCAGTAGTCCTAAGGGACTAGCGGGGGGGGGCCAGAGGCAGGAGACCCAGTACTTC
CASSPKGLAGGGQRQETQYF
>.|TRBD2|TRBV7-9|TRBJ2-7
TGTTCCAGCAGCTTCCGGCTAGCGGAGCCTTCCTACGAGCAGTACTTC
CSSSFRLAEPSYEQYF
>few|.|TRBV6-5|TRBJ2-1
TGTGCCAGCAGTTACTCGCGGAATGAGCAGTTCTTC
CASSYSRNEQFF
>.|.|TRBV7-6|TRBJ2-5
TGTGCCAGCAGCTTCGGACAGCAAGAGACCCAGTACTTC
CASSFGQQETQYF
>.|TRBD1|TRBV5-5|TRBJ1-4
TGTGCCAGCAGCAGGGGACAGGGGGAGACTAATGAAAAACTGTTTTTT
CASSRGQGETNEKLFF
>few|.|TRBV27|TRBJ1-5
TGTGCCGTCCGACCAGCCCGGGGGCCCCAGCATTTT
CAVRPARGPQHF
>.|TRBD1|TRBV6-5|TRBJ2-1
TGTGCCAGCAGGGAGACAGGGTACAATGAGCAGTTCTTC
CASRETGYNEQFF
>.|TRBD1|TRBV5-4|TRBJ1-5
TGTGCCAGCAGCGGAGGGACAGGGGAGGGTCAGCCCCAGCATTTT
CASSGGTGEGQPQHF